Reported below is one T cell receptor beta chain. The method was immunoSEQ multiplex PCR; TCRdb's version includes in-frame clones alone and lacks a portion of them. This sample has around 73,000 clones; more than 65% occur once, and the top ten carry over 25%. The data derive from a study of blood T cell repertoires in COVID-19. Germline CDR1 reads SNHLY; CDR2 reads FYNNEI. The length of the CDR3 is 12 residues. With 6 bases removed from V and 4 bases from J, the gap between germline ends came to 9 bases. The chain combines TRBV2 with TRBJ1-2, with D unresolved. The sequence was obtained from a human donor in a cohort sampled during active COVID-19. The sequencing sample was made of peripheral blood. Here the CDR3 DNA reads TGTGCCAGCAGCTACGGACTCTATGGCTACACCTTC. Protein: CASSYGLYGYTF.